This TCR beta chain was captured by sequencing in a study of CD8 T cell repertoires and HIV-1 epitope variants. Study information: T cells were stimulated with Twenty-five Gag and Nef peptides separately.

Sequenced by immunoSEQ multiplex PCR; TCRdb stores in-frame clones only, minus some. The data contain some 3,000 clones, around 73% of them seen just once; the ten biggest clones take up roughly 42%. The germline gives CDR1 WSHSY, CDR2 SAAADI. Deletions cut 6 bases from V and 0 bases from J, with 12 bases between. CDR3 length: 15 amino acids. As concerns this clone: As yet, its antigen is unknown.

Study-level results: Beta chains alone show antigen proliferation, not cytokine profile or function. Fewer than ten TCR beta clonotypes were antigen-specific, more than 5 apparently recognizing autologous or escape variants.

Sequences were obtained from cultured CD8+ T cells derived from PBMCs. The TCR sequence derives from a male donor with HIV. The chain carries TRBV10-2 and TRBJ2-1, with D tentatively TRBD1 or TRBD2 (5 bases each). CDR3 coding DNA: TGCGCCAGCAGCGTGACGGGGCCCTCCTACAATGAGCAGTTCTTC. Translation gives CASSVTGPSYNEQFF.